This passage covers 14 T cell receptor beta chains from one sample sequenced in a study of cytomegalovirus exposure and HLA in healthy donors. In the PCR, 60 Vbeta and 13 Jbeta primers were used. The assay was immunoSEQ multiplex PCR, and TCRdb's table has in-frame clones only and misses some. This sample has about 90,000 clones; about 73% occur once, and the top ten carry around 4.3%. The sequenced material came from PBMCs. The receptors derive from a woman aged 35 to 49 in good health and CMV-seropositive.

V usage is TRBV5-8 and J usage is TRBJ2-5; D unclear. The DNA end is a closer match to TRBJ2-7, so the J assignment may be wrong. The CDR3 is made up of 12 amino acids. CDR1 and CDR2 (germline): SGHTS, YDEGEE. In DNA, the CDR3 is TGTGCCAGCAGCCTGAGCTCCTACGAGCAGTACTTC. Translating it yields CASSLSSYEQYF.

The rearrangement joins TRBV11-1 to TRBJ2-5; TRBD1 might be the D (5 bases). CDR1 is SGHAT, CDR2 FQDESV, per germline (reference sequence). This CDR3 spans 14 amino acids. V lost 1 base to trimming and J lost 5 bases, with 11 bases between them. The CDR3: CASSLGQGEETQYF. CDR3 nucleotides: TGTGCCAGCAGCTTAGGGCAGGGCGAGGAGACCCAGTACTTC.

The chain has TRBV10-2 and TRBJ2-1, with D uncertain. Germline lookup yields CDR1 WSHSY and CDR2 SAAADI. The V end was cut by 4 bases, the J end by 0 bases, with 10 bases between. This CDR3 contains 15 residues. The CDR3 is CASSVRESSYNEQFF. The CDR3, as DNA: TGCGCCAGCAGTGTTAGAGAAAGCTCCTACAATGAGCAGTTCTTC.

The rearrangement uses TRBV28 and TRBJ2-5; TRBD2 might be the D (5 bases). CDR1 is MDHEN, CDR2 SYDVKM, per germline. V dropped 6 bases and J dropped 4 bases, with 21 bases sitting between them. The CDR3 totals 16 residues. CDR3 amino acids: CASSRPRRARGETQYF. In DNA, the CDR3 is TGTGCCAGCAGCCGACCCCGACGGGCCCGGGGAGAGACCCAGTACTTC. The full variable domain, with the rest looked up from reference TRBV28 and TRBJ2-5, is DVKVTQSSRYLVKRTGEKVFLECVQDMDHENMFWYRQDPGLGLRLIYFSYDVKMKEKGDIPEGYSVSREKKERFSLILESASTNQTSMYLCASSRPRRARGETQYFGPGTRLLVL.

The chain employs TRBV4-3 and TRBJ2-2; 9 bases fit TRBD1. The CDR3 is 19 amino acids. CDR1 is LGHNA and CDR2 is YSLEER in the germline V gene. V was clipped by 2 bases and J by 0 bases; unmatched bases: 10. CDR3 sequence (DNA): TGCGCCAGCAGCCAATTCCATAACAGGGGGCAGGCGAACACCGGGGAGCTGTTTTTT. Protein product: CASSQFHNRGQANTGELFF.

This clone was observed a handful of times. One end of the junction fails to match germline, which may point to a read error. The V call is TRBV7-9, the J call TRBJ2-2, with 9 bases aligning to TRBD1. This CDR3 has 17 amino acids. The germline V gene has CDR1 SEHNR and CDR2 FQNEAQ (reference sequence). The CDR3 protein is CSSSRNRGRVETGELFF. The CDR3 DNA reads TGTTCCAGCAGCCGGAACAGGGGGCGCGTAGAGACCGGGGAGCTGTTTTTT.

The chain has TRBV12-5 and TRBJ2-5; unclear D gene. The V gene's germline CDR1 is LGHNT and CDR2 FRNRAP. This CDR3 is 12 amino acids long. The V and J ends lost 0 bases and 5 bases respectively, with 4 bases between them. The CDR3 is CASGLVRETQYF. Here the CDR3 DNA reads TGTGCTAGTGGTTTGGTCAGGGAGACCCAGTACTTC.

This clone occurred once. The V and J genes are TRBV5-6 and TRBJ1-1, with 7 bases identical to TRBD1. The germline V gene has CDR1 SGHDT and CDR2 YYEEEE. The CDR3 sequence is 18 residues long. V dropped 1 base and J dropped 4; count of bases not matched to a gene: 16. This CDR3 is CASSLRGLTGARVTEAFF. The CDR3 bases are TGTGCCAGCAGCTTGCGGGGCCTCACAGGGGCGCGCGTCACTGAAGCTTTCTTT.

The CDR3 coding sequence is TGTGCCAGCAGCTACCAGGGGGCGGATGGCTACACCTTC. It is translated as CASSYQGADGYTF. The chain links TRBV4-2 to TRBJ1-2, with 8 bases fitting TRBD1. This CDR3 has 13 residues. The germline gives CDR1 LGHNA, CDR2 YNFKEQ. Trimming took 5 bases from V and 6 from J; bases not matched to a gene: 5.

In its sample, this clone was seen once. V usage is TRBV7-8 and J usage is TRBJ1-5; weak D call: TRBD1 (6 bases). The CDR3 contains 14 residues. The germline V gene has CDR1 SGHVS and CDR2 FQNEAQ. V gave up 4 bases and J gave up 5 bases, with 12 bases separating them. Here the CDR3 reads CASSSGRGYQPQHF. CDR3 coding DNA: TGTGCCAGCAGCTCAGGGAGGGGGTATCAGCCCCAGCATTTT.

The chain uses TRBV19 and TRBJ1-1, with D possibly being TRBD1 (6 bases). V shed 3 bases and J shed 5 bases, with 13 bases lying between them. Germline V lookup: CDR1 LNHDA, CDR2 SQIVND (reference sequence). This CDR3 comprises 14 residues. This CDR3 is CASSMVQGLTEAFF. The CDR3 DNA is TGTGCCAGTAGTATGGTTCAGGGGCTGACTGAAGCTTTCTTT.

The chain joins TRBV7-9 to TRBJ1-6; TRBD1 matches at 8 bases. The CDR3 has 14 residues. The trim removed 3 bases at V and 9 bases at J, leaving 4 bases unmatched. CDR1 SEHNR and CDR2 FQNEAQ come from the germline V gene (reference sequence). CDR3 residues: CASSFGQGSSPLHF. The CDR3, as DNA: TGTGCCAGCAGCTTTGGACAGGGTTCTTCACCCCTCCACTTT.

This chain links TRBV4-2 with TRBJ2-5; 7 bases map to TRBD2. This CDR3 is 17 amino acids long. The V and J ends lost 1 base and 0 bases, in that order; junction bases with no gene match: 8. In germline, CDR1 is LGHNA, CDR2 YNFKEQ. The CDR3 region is CASSQAGRAGNQETQYF. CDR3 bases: TGTGCCAGCAGCCAAGCTGGGCGAGCGGGAAACCAAGAGACCCAGTACTTC.

The CDR3 DNA is TGCAGTGGGGCTAGCATGGATGAGCAGTTCTTC. It yields the protein CSGASMDEQFF. This chain links TRBV20-1 with TRBJ2-1; possible D gene TRBD2, 5 bases. CDR3 length: 11 residues. Trimming cost V 7 bases and J 8 bases, with 12 bases left between them. CDR1 and CDR2 (germline): DFQATT, SNEGSKA (reference sequence).